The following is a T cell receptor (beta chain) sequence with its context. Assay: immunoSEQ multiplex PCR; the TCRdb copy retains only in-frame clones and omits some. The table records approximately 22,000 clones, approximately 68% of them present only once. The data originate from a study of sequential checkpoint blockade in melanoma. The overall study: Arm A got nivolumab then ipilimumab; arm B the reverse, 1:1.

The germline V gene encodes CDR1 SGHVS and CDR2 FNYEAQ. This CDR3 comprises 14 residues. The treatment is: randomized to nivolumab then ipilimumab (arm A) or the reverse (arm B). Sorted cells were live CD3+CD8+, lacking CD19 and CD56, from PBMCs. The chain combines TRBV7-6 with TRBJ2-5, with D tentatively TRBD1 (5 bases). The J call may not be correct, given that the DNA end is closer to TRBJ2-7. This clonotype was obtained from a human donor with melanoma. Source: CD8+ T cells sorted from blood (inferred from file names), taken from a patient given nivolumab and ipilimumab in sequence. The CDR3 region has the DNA TGTGCCAGCAGCTCCCGACAGAGCTCCTACGAGCAGTACTTC. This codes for CASSSRQSSYEQYF.